Presented here are 16 T cell receptor beta chains from one specimen sequenced in a study of human T cells and chemical hapten exposure. The time point here: pre-sensitization, week 0. Stated treatment: therapeutic diphenylcyclopropenone sensitization with weekly scalp DPC. Before extraction, the whole blood was not fractionated, and total RNA was taken from it. TCRdb used MiXCR to reprocess the RACE reads, holding one entry per CDR3 protein. The table has about 30,000 distinct CDR3 sequences, 10% seen once. Material: whole blood, obtained in connection with sensitization to the hapten diphenylcyclopropenone (DPC). The receptor set was obtained from a man in his fifties or sixties with alopecia areata. Some clones in this sample may be carry-over from other donors' samples.

This clonotype came up once. At one end, the junction sequence differs from germline, possibly due to a read error. The genes are TRBV28 and TRBJ2-7; 10 bases are shared with TRBD1. This CDR3 region has 15 residues. CDR1 and CDR2 from the germline V gene are MDHEN and SYDVKM. CDR3 sequence (DNA): TGTGCCAGCCAGGGGCCCGGGACAGGGGACTACGAGCAGCACTTC. Its protein is CASQGPGTGDYEQHF.

This clonotype appeared a few times. V and J are TRBV28 and TRBJ2-2; D might be TRBD2 (5 bases). The CDR3 is made up of 13 amino acids. CDR1 is MDHEN, CDR2 SYDVKM, per germline. With 1 base removed from V and 7 bases from J, the gap between germline ends came to 7 bases. For the CDR3, the DNA is TGTGCCAGCAGTTTATCTAGCCACGGGGAGCTGTTTTTT. Its translation: CASSLSSHGELFF.

This clonotype came up a few times. The genes are TRBV20-1 and TRBJ2-1; TRBD2 aligns across 7 bases. Germline CDR1 and CDR2: DFQATT and SNEGSKA (reference sequence). Trimming cost V 0 bases and J 6 bases; bases outside gene matches: 11. This CDR3 region has 16 residues. The CDR3 region is CSARDSRGLPGNEQFF. In nucleotides, the CDR3 is TGCAGTGCTAGAGATTCGAGGGGACTACCCGGCAATGAGCAGTTCTTC.

This clonotype was counted ten times or more. The chain couples TRBV4-3 to TRBJ1-5; D ambiguous. The CDR3 extends over 15 amino acids. Germline V lookup: CDR1 LGHNA, CDR2 YSLEER. V lost 1 base, J lost 0 bases, and 7 bases lay in between. CDR3 residues: CASSQAADSNQPQHF. CDR3 sequence (DNA): TGCGCCAGCAGCCAAGCGGCCGATAGCAATCAGCCCCAGCATTTT.

Notes on this clonotype: The CDR3 does not close with the conserved phenylalanine or tryptophan, likely indicating a read error. This sequence joins TRBV3-1 and TRBJ2-2; TRBD1 matches at 7 bases. The CDR3 consists of 15 residues. CDR1 LGHDT and CDR2 YNNKEL come from the germline V gene (reference sequence). After removal of 5 bases from V and 4 bases from J, the junction contained 7 bases not matched to a gene. For the CDR3, the DNA is TGTGCCAGCAGCGACCGGACAGGCCGCACCGGGGAGCTGTTTTTA. Translated, it gives CASSDRTGRTGELFL.

This clonotype was counted only a few times. The chain uses TRBV9 and TRBJ2-5, with D perhaps matching TRBD2 (6 bases). This CDR3 contains 16 residues. Germline V gives CDR1 SGDLS, CDR2 YYNGEE. The V end lost 0 bases, the J end lost 4 bases, and 16 bases lay between the germline ends. CDR3 in amino acids: CASSVGLGGSGETQYF. The DNA for the CDR3 is TGTGCCAGCAGCGTAGGTCTAGGAGGGTCGGGAGAGACCCAGTACTTC.

In its sample, this clonotype was seen many times. This chain connects TRBV7-6 to TRBJ2-3; D gene unclear. The CDR3 sequence is 15 residues long. V lost 3 bases and J lost 11, with 21 bases in between. The germline CDR1 and CDR2 sequences are SGHVS and FNYEAQ. This CDR3 is CASSFSVAYPREQYF. The CDR3 bases are TGTGCCAGCAGCTTCTCAGTTGCGTACCCGAGAGAGCAGTATTTT.

This clonotype came up many times. This rearrangement joins TRBV4-1 to TRBJ2-7, with 7 bases that match TRBD1. V lost 3 bases to trimming and J lost 2 bases; unmatched junction nucleotides: 7. Germline V CDR1 and CDR2: MGHRA, YSYEKL. CDR3 length: 15 amino acids. This CDR3 reads CASSQDPRGTYEQYF. The CDR3, as DNA: TGCGCCAGCAGCCAGGACCCCAGGGGGACCTACGAGCAGTACTTC.

In its sample, this clonotype was seen many times. This sequence joins TRBV12-3 or TRBV12-4 and TRBJ2-7; possible D gene TRBD1, 5 bases. V dropped 6 bases and J dropped 0 bases, with 9 bases sitting between them. The CDR3 contains 13 residues. In DNA, the CDR3 is TGTGCCAGCAGGCCTGACAGCTCCTACGAGCAGTACTTC. It yields the protein CASRPDSSYEQYF.

This clonotype was detected many times. V usage is TRBV4-2 and J usage is TRBJ2-7; no definite D call. Trimming removed 0 bases at V and 0 bases at J, with 9 bases between. The CDR3 is made up of 15 amino acids. Germline values: CDR1 LGHNA, CDR2 YNFKEQ. This CDR3 reads CASSQEGSSSYEQYF. The CDR3 DNA follows: TGTGCCAGCAGCCAAGAGGGGTCTAGCTCCTACGAGCAGTACTTC.

This clonotype came up many times. J is TRBJ1-5 and V is TRBV29-1, with D tentatively TRBD1 (5 bases). The CDR3 has 13 residues. V lost 4 bases, J lost 4 bases, and 11 bases lay in between. Germline V gene lookup returns CDR1 SQVTM and CDR2 ANQGSEA. This CDR3 reads CSVGSGANQPQHF. The DNA of the CDR3 is TGCAGCGTTGGTTCCGGGGCTAATCAGCCCCAGCATTTT.

This clonotype was found many times. This chain's CDR3 is CASSTRGPYEQYF. CDR3 sequence (DNA): TGTGCCAGCAGTACCAGGGGCCCCTACGAGCAGTACTTC. This chain connects TRBV6-5 to TRBJ2-7; maybe TRBD1 (6 bases). The V gene lost 5 bases and the J gene lost 2 bases, with 10 bases spanning the gap. In germline, CDR1 is MNHEY, CDR2 SVGAGI. The length of the CDR3 is 13 residues.

The J gene is TRBJ2-7, the V gene TRBV29-1; D possibly corresponds to TRBD1 (6 bases). Germline CDR1 and CDR2: SQVTM and ANQGSEA. The CDR3 runs 12 residues. Trimming stripped 3 bases from V and 2 bases from J, with 8 bases between. The CDR3 loop is CSVDAGAYEQYF. CDR3 in DNA: TGCAGCGTTGATGCAGGGGCCTACGAGCAGTACTTC.

Ten or more counts support this clonotype. The chain recombines TRBV7-2 with TRBJ2-7; D is unresolved. The CDR3 is made up of 13 amino acids. The V gene lost 3 bases and the J gene lost 7 bases, with 13 bases spanning the gap. Germline V lookup: CDR1 SGHTA, CDR2 FQGNSA. The CDR3 here is CASSLTVLWEQYF. CDR3 DNA sequence: TGTGCCAGCAGCTTGACCGTCCTGTGGGAGCAGTACTTC.

This clonotype was observed many times. V usage is TRBV29-1 and J usage is TRBJ2-3, with D uncertain. V was pared by 2 bases and J by 2 bases, with 8 bases between. The CDR3 spans 13 residues. Germline CDR1 SQVTM, CDR2 ANQGSEA. The CDR3 here is CSVERQYTDTQYF. The CDR3 region has the DNA TGCAGCGTTGAAAGGCAGTACACAGATACGCAGTATTTT.

With regard to this clonotype: A much larger clonotype is one base distant, so this may be a read error. This sequence joins TRBV6-2 or TRBV6-3 and TRBJ1-5, with 7 bases lining up with TRBD1. This CDR3 is 14 amino acids long. Germline CDR1 is MNHEY and CDR2 is SVGEGT. This chain's CDR3 is CASTWTGNNQPLHF. CDR3 in DNA: TGTGCCAGCACCTGGACAGGCAACAATCAGCCCCTGCATTTT.